This T cell receptor (beta chain) stems from a study of technical replicates of blood from several donors. Profiled with immunoSEQ multiplex PCR; TCRdb holds only in-frame clones, not every one. The sample records 40,000 to 60,000 clones, roughly 92% being singletons. Germline V gene data show CDR1 as LGHNA and CDR2 as YSLEER. V shed 3 bases and J shed 0 bases, with 16 bases lying between them. This CDR3 region has 17 residues. The chain links TRBV4-3 to TRBJ2-3; maybe TRBD1 (6 bases). The sequencing input was PBMCs. The sequence derives from a human donor in good health. Some clones in this sample may be carry-over from other donors' samples. The CDR3 DNA is TGCGCCAGCAGCCACACCGGGACACTAACTAGCACAGATACGCAGTATTTT. Translating gives CASSHTGTLTSTDTQYF.